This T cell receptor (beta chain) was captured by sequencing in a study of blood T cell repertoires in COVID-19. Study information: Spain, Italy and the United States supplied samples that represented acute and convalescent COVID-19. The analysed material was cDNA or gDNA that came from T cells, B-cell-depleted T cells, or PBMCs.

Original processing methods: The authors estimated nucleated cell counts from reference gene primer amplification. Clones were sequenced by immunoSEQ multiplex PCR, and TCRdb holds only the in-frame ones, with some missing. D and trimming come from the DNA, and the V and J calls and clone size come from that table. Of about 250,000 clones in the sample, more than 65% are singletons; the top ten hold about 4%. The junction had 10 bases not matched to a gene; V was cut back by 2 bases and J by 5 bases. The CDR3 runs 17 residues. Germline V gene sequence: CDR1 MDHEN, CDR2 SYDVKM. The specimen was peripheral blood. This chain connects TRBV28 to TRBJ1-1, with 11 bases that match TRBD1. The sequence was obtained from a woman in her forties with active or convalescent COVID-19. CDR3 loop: CASSLISGTGGRTEAFF. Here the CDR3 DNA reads TGTGCCAGCAGTTTAATTAGCGGGACAGGGGGAAGGACTGAAGCTTTCTTT.